The sequence of this T cell receptor (beta chain) was determined in a study of cytomegalovirus exposure and HLA in healthy donors. Study overall: Clustering assigned 81% of the roughly 380 genotyped donors to the Caucasian-associated ancestry cluster.

Study results and caveats: Later analysis suggested links between common viral pathogens and several top significant clusters.

Per the germline V gene, CDR1 is SGHNT and CDR2 is YYREEE (reference sequence). V was cut by 3 bases and J by 8 bases, with 20 bases left in between. CDR3 size: 15 residues. PCR primers comprised 60 Vbeta and 13 Jbeta primers. This table comes from immunoSEQ multiplex PCR, and its TCRdb copy is limited to in-frame clones, with some not included. The sample has 170,000 or so clones, over 80% seen once. In regard to this clone: Its target is unknown.

The sequenced material came from PBMCs. The chain recombines TRBV5-4 with TRBJ1-2; the D is unclear. This clonotype was obtained from a man aged 50-59 years in good health and CMV-seronegative. The CDR3 DNA reads TGTGCCAGCAGCTGGGCATGGACTGACCGTAGGGGCTACACCTTC. It encodes CASSWAWTDRRGYTF. The full variable domain, rest sourced from reference TRBV5-4 and TRBJ1-2, is ETGVTQSPTHLIKTRGQQVTLRCSSQSGHNTVSWYQQALGQGPQFIFQYYREEENGRGNFPPRFSGLQFPNYSSELNVNALELDDSALYLCASSWAWTDRRGYTFGSGTRLTVV.